This T cell receptor beta chain was found in a study of T-cell memory formation after mild COVID-19. The study, taken as a whole, reports: Memory cells collected pre-infection included some clones that later responded, suggesting cross-reactive memory joined. Balance between CD4 and CD8 was seen in clones contracting day 15 to 85, and a CD4+ lean was seen in later expanders.

The germline V and J ends were trimmed by 1 base and 0 bases, with 4 bases remaining between them. CDR3 length: 14 residues. This clonotype showed up just a few times. Its target is not known. With constant-segment primers, 5'RACE yielded cDNA libraries of TCR alpha and TCR beta that carried sample barcodes and UMIs. TCRdb re-called the 5' RACE reads with MiXCR, one entry per CDR3 protein. Of hundreds of thousands of distinct CDR3 sequences listed, 25% to 30% are singletons. This sequence joins TRBV12-3 or TRBV12-4 and TRBJ2-1; D is unclear. Sequenced: PBMCs or a T cell subset sorted from them (not recorded which). This sequence was found in an adult woman who had mild COVID-19 (a few samples of this study predate the infection). Cell type and time point are not known. The CDR3 spells CASSLVASYNEQFF. Written as DNA, the CDR3 is TGTGCCAGCAGTTTAGTAGCCTCCTACAATGAGCAGTTCTTC.